Below, 25 T cell receptor beta chains from the same sample are listed, as sequenced in a study of Ad26.COV2.S vaccination and SARS-CoV-2 variants. Clones were read by immunoSEQ multiplex PCR, and TCRdb kept only the in-frame ones, dropping some. The sample has hundreds of thousands of clones, 89% seen once. Treatment specified: around 19 received Ad26.COV2.S at low or high dose, single or two shots; roughly 5 received placebo; per-sample allocation not given. Following the first vaccine or placebo injection, samples were taken on day 63. The input for sequencing was peripheral blood, taken in a trial of Ad26.COV2.S vaccine versus placebo. The receptors shown here come from a person between 18 and 60 years old who received the Ad26.COV2.S COVID-19 vaccine or a placebo.

This clone was found a few times. This chain links TRBV19 with TRBJ1-1; no clear D. Germline V gene lookup returns CDR1 LNHDA and CDR2 SQIVND (reference sequence). The CDR3 length is 14 residues. V was cut by 5 bases and J by 0 bases, with 10 bases left in between. Here the CDR3 reads CASSFLGLNTEAFF. The CDR3 bases are TGTGCCAGTAGTTTCCTTGGGTTGAACACTGAAGCTTTCTTT.

Worth noting for this clone: The junction departs from the called germline gene at one end, perhaps through a read error. This sequence joins TRBV10-2 and TRBJ2-7; D not resolved. Per germline, CDR1 WSHSY and CDR2 SAAADI. The CDR3 runs to 15 residues. The CDR3 DNA reads TGCGCCAGCAGTGAGCGACCCGACTTATCCTATGAGCAGTACTTC. This encodes CASSERPDLSYEQYF.

The chain joins TRBV9 to TRBJ1-1, with D unclear. The CDR3 length is 13 residues. Trimming removed 0 bases from V and 4 bases from J, with 7 bases in between. Germline loops: CDR1 SGDLS, CDR2 YYNGEE. CDR3 in amino acids: CASSVALSTEAFF. CDR3 DNA: TGTGCCAGCAGCGTAGCTCTATCCACTGAAGCTTTCTTT.

The chain combines TRBV5-1 with TRBJ2-7; D might be TRBD1 or TRBD2, each matching 5 bases. The CDR3 totals 14 residues. Germline V gene sequence: CDR1 SGHRS, CDR2 YFSETQ. V lost 6 bases and J lost 2, with 15 bases in between. CDR3 sequence: CASTRERGTYEQYF. As DNA, the CDR3 is TGCGCCAGCACGAGGGAGAGGGGAACCTACGAGCAGTACTTC. The whole variable domain, remainder taken from reference TRBV5-1 and TRBJ2-7, is KAGVTQTPRYLIKTRGQQVTLSCSPISGHRSVSWYQQTPGQGLQFLFEYFSETQRNKGNFPGRFSGRQFSNSRSEMNVSTLELGDSALYLCASTRERGTYEQYFGPGTRLTVT.

V and J are TRBV7-9 and TRBJ2-5; TRBD2 might be the D (5 bases). This CDR3 is 15 amino acids long. Germline V lookup: CDR1 SEHNR, CDR2 FQNEAQ (reference sequence). Trimming stripped 5 bases from V and 4 bases from J, with 17 bases between. The CDR3 spells CASSQALADTETQYF. The CDR3 DNA reads as TGTGCCAGCAGCCAGGCGCTAGCCGACACAGAGACCCAGTACTTC.

The rearrangement links TRBV7-7 to TRBJ2-5; a possible D gene is TRBD1 (6 bases). Germline CDR1 SSHAT, CDR2 FNYEAQ (reference sequence). V was shortened by 6 bases and J by 2 bases, with 13 bases between the two germline ends. This CDR3 contains 14 residues. The CDR3 nucleotides read TGTGCCAGCAGTCTGACAGGTCGGCAAGAGACCCAGTACTTC. Its translation: CASSLTGRQETQYF. The whole variable domain, remainder taken from reference TRBV7-7 and TRBJ2-5, is GAGVSQSPRYKVTKRGQDVTLRCDPISSHATLYWYQQALGQGPEFLTYFNYEAQPDKSGLPSDRFSAERPEGSISTLTIQRTEQRDSAMYRCASSLTGRQETQYFGPGTRLLVL.

The V gene is TRBV2, the J gene TRBJ1-1; 10 bases match TRBD1. Per germline, CDR1 SNHLY and CDR2 FYNNEI. This CDR3 region has 12 residues. The trim removed 11 bases at V and 11 bases at J, leaving 11 bases unmatched. CDR3 sequence (DNA): TGTGCCGGCCTCCGGGACAGGGGAGAGGCTTTCTTT. As protein: CAGLRDRGEAFF.

For this clone: Since no conserved phenylalanine or tryptophan closes the CDR3, a read error is the likely cause. The DNA is left out, because the CDR3 cannot be placed on it with certainty; the CDR3 is given as TCRdb lists it. The chain uses TRBV6-2 or TRBV6-3 and TRBJ2-4; TRBD2, as called in the table, went unchecked against the DNA. The CDR3 has 12 amino acids, counting both end residues. Germline values: CDR1 MNHEY, CDR2 SVGEGT. The CDR3 sequence is CASSYGSGLLAV.

The chain couples TRBV11-2 to TRBJ1-3; 8 bases map to TRBD1. V trimming: 5 bases; J trimming: 0 bases; junction bases outside the gene matches: 3. Germline V CDR1 and CDR2: SGHAT, FQNNGV. This CDR3 has 15 amino acids. The CDR3 loop is CASSQDRASGNTIYF. The DNA of the CDR3 is TGTGCCAGCAGCCAGGACAGGGCCTCTGGAAACACCATATATTTT. Drawing the rest from reference TRBV11-2 and TRBJ1-3, the complete variable domain is EAGVAQSPRYKIIEKRQSVAFWCNPISGHATLYWYQQILGQGPKLLIQFQNNGVVDDSQLPKDRFSAERLKGVDSTLKIQPAKLEDSAVYLCASSQDRASGNTIYFGEGSWLTVV.

The rearrangement joins TRBV4-2 to TRBJ2-1, with TRBD2 as a possible D gene (6 bases). Trimming shortened V by 1 base and J by 8 bases, and 18 bases separated the two germline ends. Germline V lookup: CDR1 LGHNA, CDR2 YNFKEQ. CDR3 length equals 16 residues. The CDR3 is CASSQVRRGETDEQFF. CDR3 nucleotides: TGTGCCAGCAGCCAAGTAAGGCGGGGAGAGACGGATGAGCAGTTCTTC.

The rearrangement links TRBV6-6 to TRBJ1-1, with a weak D call TRBD1 (6 bases). Trimming shortened V by 6 bases and J by 5 bases, and 13 bases separated the two germline ends. The CDR3 contains 13 residues. The germline CDR1 and CDR2 sequences are MNHNY and SVGAGI (reference sequence). The CDR3 nucleotides read TGTGCCAGCAGCCAGGGGATCGGGACTGAAGCTTTCTTT. Its translation is CASSQGIGTEAFF.

V gene TRBV6-4 combines with J gene TRBJ2-2; D is uncertain. V was trimmed by 3 bases and J by 4 bases, leaving 12 bases between them. Looked up from germline, CDR1 is MRHNA and CDR2 is SNTAGT. The CDR3 has 15 residues. CDR3 sequence: CASSEHPRPTGELFF. CDR3 coding DNA: TGTGCCAGCAGTGAACACCCCCGGCCCACCGGGGAGCTGTTTTTT.

The rearrangement links TRBV7-9 to TRBJ2-1, with 7 bases identical to TRBD2. Unmatched junction bases numbered 8, after V lost 8 bases and J lost 4 bases. Germline-derived CDR1 and CDR2 are SEHNR and FQNEAQ (reference sequence). The CDR3 has 14 residues. The CDR3 is CASRGLSSYNEQFF. The CDR3 coding sequence is TGTGCCAGCCGGGGACTATCTTCTTACAATGAGCAGTTCTTC.

The rearrangement uses TRBV18 and TRBJ2-3; 10 positions agree with TRBD1. V shed 3 bases, J shed 3 bases, and the junction held 3 bases outside the gene matches. Per the germline V gene, CDR1 is KGHSH and CDR2 is LQKENI. This CDR3 is built from 15 residues. CDR3 coding DNA: TGTGCCAGCTCACCTTGGACAGGGGGAACAGATACGCAGTATTTT. This codes for CASSPWTGGTDTQYF.

This clone was recorded only once. The chain joins TRBV18 to TRBJ1-1; possibly TRBD1 for D (5 bases). Trimming pared 1 base from V and 0 bases from J, leaving 15 bases between. CDR1 KGHSH and CDR2 LQKENI come from the germline V gene. This CDR3 is built from 17 residues. The CDR3 DNA follows: TGTGCCAGCTCACCACGTACCCGGGGCTCTATGAACACTGAAGCTTTCTTT. Residues: CASSPRTRGSMNTEAFF.

This chain joins TRBV29-1 and TRBJ2-1; 8 bases are shared with TRBD1. Germline-derived CDR1 and CDR2 are SQVTM and ANQGSEA. This CDR3 is built from 13 residues. Losses at the gene ends were 7 bases for V and 7 bases for J; bases not matched to a gene: 9. As DNA, the CDR3 is TGCAGCGGAACAAGACAGGGGCCGAATGAGCAGTTCTTC. This encodes CSGTRQGPNEQFF.

The CDR3 sequence is CASSKARRGGNEQFF. The DNA for the CDR3 is TGTGCCAGCAGTAAGGCGCGGCGGGGAGGGAATGAGCAGTTCTTC. The V call is TRBV6-1, the J call TRBJ2-1, with 7 nucleotides matching TRBD2. The V segment lost 5 bases and the J segment 7 bases; nucleotides outside the gene matches: 11. The CDR3 extends over 15 amino acids. Germline V CDR1 and CDR2: MNHNS, SASEGT.

The chain has TRBV21-1 and TRBJ1-2; the D call in the table, TRBD1, was not verified against the DNA. TRBV21-1 is a listed pseudogene. The CDR3 length is 14 residues. CDR3 coding DNA: TGTGCCAGCAGCGCATCAGACAGATTCTATGGCTACACCTTC. Amino acid sequence: CASSASDRFYGYTF.

This sequence joins TRBV6-5 and TRBJ2-1; the match to TRBD2 covers 9 bases. V was pared by 0 bases and J by 14 bases, with 8 bases of the junction left unmatched. Germline V gene lookup returns CDR1 MNHEY and CDR2 SVGAGI. The CDR3 runs 14 residues. The CDR3 DNA follows: TGTGCCAGCAGTTACTCTACCGCCGGGACTAGCAAGTTCTTC. Translation: CASSYSTAGTSKFF.

The chain has TRBV4-3 and TRBJ1-4, with 9 bases that match TRBD1. The CDR3 totals 16 residues. Germline CDR1 is LGHNA and CDR2 is YSLEER. The V and J ends lost 3 bases and 5 bases, in that order; junction bases with no gene match: 7. The CDR3 nucleotides are TGCGCCAGCAGCCACCGAGGACAGGGGTGGAATGAAAAACTGTTTTTT. This gives the protein CASSHRGQGWNEKLFF.

The chain joins TRBV5-4 to TRBJ2-7; possible D gene TRBD2, 6 bases. Germline V gives CDR1 SGHNT, CDR2 YYREEE (reference sequence). Trimming pared 3 bases from V and 4 bases from J, leaving 8 bases between. CDR3 length: 12 residues. For the CDR3, the DNA is TGTGCCAGCAGCTCGGGAGCGTACGAGCAGTACTTC. Encoded protein: CASSSGAYEQYF.

The chain employs TRBV18 and TRBJ1-1; weak D call: TRBD1 (5 bases). CDR1 and CDR2 from the germline V gene are KGHSH and LQKENI. The V and J ends lost 2 bases and 4 bases respectively, with 14 bases between them. The CDR3 covers 15 residues. The DNA of the CDR3 is TGTGCCAGCTCACCAGTGAAGGGACTGGGCACTGAAGCTTTCTTT. Translated: CASSPVKGLGTEAFF.

V and J are TRBV5-5 and TRBJ1-2; 7 bases are shared with TRBD1. This CDR3 has 16 residues. V shed 2 bases, J shed 0 bases, and the junction held 7 bases outside the gene matches. Germline V gene data show CDR1 as SGHKS and CDR2 as YYEKEE (reference sequence). CDR3 nucleotides: TGTGCCAGCAGCTTAATAGCCGGGACAGCTAACTATGGCTACACCTTC. This gives the protein CASSLIAGTANYGYTF.

In DNA form, the CDR3 reads TGTGCCAGCAGCTTTGGCCCGGGAGCCCTTGGCTACGAGCAGTACTTC. Translation: CASSFGPGALGYEQYF. The chain couples TRBV7-9 to TRBJ2-7, with D perhaps matching TRBD2 (6 bases). CDR1 is SEHNR, CDR2 FQNEAQ, per germline (reference sequence). The CDR3 length is 16 residues. With 3 bases removed from V and 3 bases from J, the gap between germline ends came to 18 bases.

The V call is TRBV27, the J call TRBJ2-1; possible D gene TRBD1, 6 bases. The germline gives CDR1 MNHEY, CDR2 SMNVEV (reference sequence). With 5 bases removed from V and 10 bases from J, the gap between germline ends came to 15 bases. This CDR3 has 13 amino acids. CDR3 residues: CASSPDSGREQFF. CDR3 DNA: TGTGCCAGCAGTCCGGACAGTGGCAGGGAGCAGTTCTTC.